Presented here are 11 T cell receptor beta chains from one specimen sequenced in a study of yellow fever vaccine responses in identical twins. Using its own MiXCR run on the RT-PCR reads, TCRdb lists one record per CDR3 protein. The sample records about 11,000 distinct CDR3 sequences, around three quarters being singletons. Sequencing used T cells from blood (PBMCs), unsorted or a sorted subset (not recorded which), obtained before or after yellow fever vaccination (not recorded which). Receptors were obtained from a woman aged 18-29 years who received the yellow fever vaccine.

This rearrangement joins TRBV11-3 to TRBJ1-1; D call uncertain. V was pared by 1 base and J by 4 bases, with 7 bases between. This CDR3 contains 13 residues. From germline, CDR1 is SGHNT and CDR2 YENEEA. CDR3 loop: CASSLARITEAFF. CDR3 nucleotides: TGTGCCAGCAGCTTAGCTAGGATCACTGAAGCTTTCTTT.

The chain combines TRBV19 with TRBJ1-5, with D hard to call. The germline V gene encodes CDR1 LNHDA and CDR2 SQIVND (reference sequence). The CDR3 contains 18 residues. V gave up 6 bases and J gave up 0 bases, with 21 bases separating them. The CDR3 coding sequence is TGTGCCAGTAGCCCCCGACCGTTTCCCTCCAATAGCAATCAGCCCCAGCATTTT. Protein: CASSPRPFPSNSNQPQHF.

This rearrangement joins TRBV12-3 or TRBV12-4 to TRBJ1-6, with D perhaps TRBD1 (5 bases). The V and J ends lost 5 bases and 0 bases respectively, with 14 bases between them. This CDR3 has 17 amino acids. CDR3 DNA: TGTGCCAGCAGTAAGGACACAGATAGCTCCTATAATTCACCCCTCCACTTT. It specifies CASSKDTDSSYNSPLHF.

The rearrangement joins TRBV11-2 to TRBJ2-1, with D possibly being TRBD2 (6 bases). The V end was cut by 3 bases, the J end by 6 bases, with 18 bases between. In germline, CDR1 is SGHAT, CDR2 FQNNGV. CDR3 length: 16 residues. For the CDR3, the DNA is TGTGCCAGCAGCTTTGGTCTAGCGCCCAAAGGCAATGAGCAGTTCTTC. Its translation is CASSFGLAPKGNEQFF.

The chain links TRBV14 to TRBJ2-1; possibly TRBD1 or TRBD2 for D (5 bases each). Germline-derived CDR1 and CDR2 are SGHDN and FVKESK. Trimming cost V 0 bases and J 0 bases, with 12 bases left between them. CDR3 length: 17 residues. CDR3: CASSQDPAGSSYNEQFF. The DNA of the CDR3 is TGTGCCAGCAGCCAAGATCCAGCAGGGAGCTCCTACAATGAGCAGTTCTTC.

CDR3 sequence: CAAGTYEQYF. The CDR3 DNA reads as TGTGCGGCGGGGACCTACGAGCAGTACTTC. The chain employs TRBV19 and TRBJ2-7, with a possible D match to TRBD2 (6 bases). There are 10 residues in the CDR3. The germline V gene has CDR1 LNHDA and CDR2 SQIVND (reference sequence).

V gene TRBV15 combines with J gene TRBJ1-5, with 9 bases lining up with TRBD1. From germline, CDR1 is LNHNV and CDR2 YYDKDF (reference sequence). This CDR3 is 18 amino acids long. Trimming took 4 bases from V and 6 from J; bases not matched to a gene: 16. The CDR3 DNA sequence: TGTGCCACCAGCAAAGCAATTACCGGGACAGGGATGGGTCAGCCCCAGCATTTT. Translation: CATSKAITGTGMGQPQHF.

The rearrangement links TRBV7-8 to TRBJ1-4, with D possibly matching TRBD1 (5 bases). The V gene's germline CDR1 is SGHVS and CDR2 FQNEAQ. V was cut by 0 bases and J by 7 bases, with 9 bases left in between. CDR3 length: 14 amino acids. The CDR3 sequence is CASSLAREGEKLFF. CDR3 in DNA: TGTGCCAGCAGCTTAGCCAGGGAGGGTGAAAAACTGTTTTTT.

The DNA of the CDR3 is TGTGCCAGCAGCTCCCCCTGGTCGGCCTACGAGCAGTACTTC. As protein: CASSSPWSAYEQYF. The J gene is TRBJ2-7, the V gene TRBV11-2, with unresolved D. Germline V gives CDR1 SGHAT, CDR2 FQNNGV. Trimming removed 4 bases from V and 2 bases from J, with 12 bases in between. The CDR3 is 14 residues long.

The chain carries TRBV11-3 and TRBJ2-7, with D tentatively TRBD2 (5 bases). The CDR3 totals 14 residues. Deletions cut 1 base from V and 7 bases from J, with 14 bases between. CDR1 SGHNT and CDR2 YENEEA come from the germline V gene. In DNA, the CDR3 is TGTGCCAGCAGCTTAGGAGGCGGGCAAAGAGAGCAGTACTTC. As protein: CASSLGGGQREQYF.

This clonotype was seen only a few times. The chain couples TRBV9 to TRBJ2-1; D possibly corresponds to TRBD2 (6 bases). CDR1 and CDR2 (germline): SGDLS, YYNGEE. Trimming shortened V by 2 bases and J by 4 bases, and 13 bases separated the two germline ends. CDR3 length: 15 amino acids. The CDR3 coding sequence is TGTGCCAGCAGCGTCTGGGCCAGCGGGTACAATGAGCAGTTCTTC. Protein product: CASSVWASGYNEQFF.